This TCR beta chain is from a study of technical replicates of blood from a few donors. The CDR3 loop spans 15 amino acids. V gave up 0 bases and J gave up 7 bases, with 14 bases separating them. From germline, CDR1 is SGHRS and CDR2 YFSETQ. Some clones are missing from TCRdb's copy, which holds only in-frame ones; the method was immunoSEQ multiplex PCR. The table has 15,000 to 20,000 clones, around 90% seen once. The clonotype originates from a human donor in good health. Sequencing input: PBMCs. The chain employs TRBV5-1 and TRBJ1-3; tentative D call: TRBD1 (6 bases). As DNA, the CDR3 is TGCGCCAGCAGCTTGGACAGGGCCTTTGGGAACACCATATATTTT. Protein: CASSLDRAFGNTIYF. Full variable domain (remainder filled in from reference TRBV5-1 and TRBJ1-3): KAGVTQTPRYLIKTRGQQVTLSCSPISGHRSVSWYQQTPGQGLQFLFEYFSETQRNKGNFPGRFSGRQFSNSRSEMNVSTLELGDSALYLCASSLDRAFGNTIYFGEGSWLTVV.